These 26 T cell receptor beta chains came from one sample sequenced in a study of cytomegalovirus exposure and HLA in healthy donors. Produced via immunoSEQ multiplex PCR; TCRdb's table is partial and in-frame only. The table lists some 210,000 clones, more than 75% of them singletons. The sample comprised PBMCs. All receptors derive from a woman aged 18-35 years in good health and CMV-seropositive.

V usage is TRBV7-6 and J usage is TRBJ2-3; 9 nucleotides align to TRBD2. Germline V lookup: CDR1 SGHVS, CDR2 FNYEAQ. V was pared by 1 base and J by 2 bases, with 7 bases of the junction left unmatched. The length of the CDR3 is 17 residues. CDR3 sequence: CASSLGLAGIDTDTQYF. The CDR3 bases are TGTGCCAGCAGCTTAGGCCTAGCGGGGATAGACACAGATACGCAGTATTTT.

The chain combines TRBV5-1 with TRBJ1-4; no clear D gene. CDR1 SGHRS and CDR2 YFSETQ come from the germline V gene. CDR3 length equals 13 residues. V was shortened by 5 bases and J by 7 bases, with 12 bases between the two germline ends. This chain's CDR3 is CASRRVGREKLFF. The CDR3 region has the DNA TGCGCCAGCAGGCGGGTCGGGCGTGAAAAACTGTTTTTT.

This clone showed up just once. The CDR3 sequence is CASSTRGNQPQHF. The CDR3 nucleotides are TGTGCCAGCAGTACCAGGGGTAACCAGCCCCAGCATTTT. The V gene is TRBV6-1, the J gene TRBJ1-5; the D gene is possibly TRBD1 (6 bases). Germline loops: CDR1 MNHNS, CDR2 SASEGT. The CDR3 is made up of 13 amino acids. Trimming took 5 bases from V and 7 from J, leaving 12 bases between them.

The rearrangement joins TRBV25-1 to TRBJ1-1, with TRBD1 matching 7 bases. J was trimmed by 4 bases and V by 6 bases; bases with no gene match: 11. Germline V gives CDR1 MGHDK, CDR2 SYGVNS. The CDR3 is made up of 15 amino acids. DNA for the CDR3: TGTGCCAGCAGCCGACCGGGACAGCTGTCCACTGAAGCTTTCTTT. Its translation: CASSRPGQLSTEAFF.

This clone came up a few times. The chain combines TRBV11-2 with TRBJ1-2, with D hard to call. The V gene's germline CDR1 is SGHAT and CDR2 FQNNGV. The CDR3 extends over 12 amino acids. V was shortened by 5 bases and J by 3 bases, with 7 bases between the two germline ends. The CDR3 spells CASSTSYYGYTF. As DNA, the CDR3 is TGTGCCAGCAGCACTAGCTACTATGGCTACACCTTC.

The chain joins TRBV18 to TRBJ2-7, with 8 positions matching TRBD1. The CDR3 has 14 amino acids. V gave up 6 bases and J gave up 3 bases; unmatched junction bases: 7. Per the germline V gene, CDR1 is KGHSH and CDR2 is LQKENI. CDR3 sequence: CASSRDRNYYEQYF. The CDR3, as DNA: TGTGCCAGCTCCCGGGACAGGAATTACTACGAGCAGTACTTC.

V gene TRBV11-2 combines with J gene TRBJ1-4; a weak D match, TRBD1 (5 bases). Germline assignment: CDR1 SGHAT and CDR2 FQNNGV. V dropped 1 base and J dropped 8 bases, with 14 bases sitting between them. The CDR3 loop spans 15 amino acids. The DNA for the CDR3 is TGTGCCAGCAGCTTAGTCAGGGCCCGAGAGGAAAAACTGTTTTTT. The encoded protein is CASSLVRAREEKLFF.

CDR3 sequence: CATSRDRVYRPQHF. CDR3 bases: TGTGCCACCAGCAGGGACAGGGTATACAGGCCCCAGCATTTT. The chain links TRBV15 to TRBJ1-5, with TRBD1 identical over 8 bases. J was trimmed by 9 bases and V by 3 bases; bases with no gene match: 7. Germline V gene data show CDR1 as LNHNV and CDR2 as YYDKDF (reference sequence). The CDR3 is made up of 14 amino acids.

The V and J genes are TRBV4-2 and TRBJ2-7; 11 nucleotides agree with TRBD2. The germline V gene has CDR1 LGHNA and CDR2 YNFKEQ. The V gene end was trimmed by 3 bases and the J gene end by 2 bases; junction bases not matched to a gene: 6. The CDR3 has 16 amino acids. CDR3 nucleotide sequence: TGTGCCAGCAGCCATGCGTGGACTAGCGGGCCCTACGAGCAGTACTTC. Its translation is CASSHAWTSGPYEQYF.

This clone has only one observation. The gene calls are TRBV19 and TRBJ2-1, with 7 bases aligning to TRBD2. Per the germline V gene, CDR1 is LNHDA and CDR2 is SQIVND (reference sequence). V was pared by 1 base and J by 7 bases, with 4 bases of the junction left unmatched. This CDR3 has 14 amino acids. The CDR3: CASSIGVGGNEQFF. The DNA of the CDR3 is TGTGCCAGTAGTATAGGGGTGGGAGGGAATGAGCAGTTCTTC. Full variable domain (rest looked up from reference TRBV19 and TRBJ2-1): DGGITQSPKYLFRKEGQNVTLSCEQNLNHDAMYWYRQDPGQGLRLIYYSQIVNDFQKGDIAEGYSVSREKKESFPLTVTSAQKNPTAFYLCASSIGVGGNEQFFGPGTRLTVL.

This chain joins TRBV5-1 and TRBJ1-4; D is ambiguous. This CDR3 comprises 12 residues. In germline, CDR1 is SGHRS, CDR2 YFSETQ. V lost 4 bases, J lost 8 bases, and 9 bases lay in between. The CDR3 sequence is CASSAAGEKLFF. The CDR3 DNA follows: TGCGCCAGCAGCGCGGCCGGGGAAAAACTGTTTTTT. The full variable domain, rest sourced from reference TRBV5-1 and TRBJ1-4, is KAGVTQTPRYLIKTRGQQVTLSCSPISGHRSVSWYQQTPGQGLQFLFEYFSETQRNKGNFPGRFSGRQFSNSRSEMNVSTLELGDSALYLCASSAAGEKLFFGSGTQLSVL.

V gene TRBV9 combines with J gene TRBJ1-5; possibly TRBD1 for D (5 bases). This CDR3 has 14 residues. Trimming removed 4 bases at V and 3 bases at J, with 11 bases between. The germline CDR1 and CDR2 sequences are SGDLS and YYNGEE. CDR3 in DNA: TGTGCCAGCAGCCCTCAGGGAAACAATCAGCCCCAGCATTTT. Amino acids: CASSPQGNNQPQHF.

The genes are TRBV18 and TRBJ2-7; 8 bases match TRBD1. The V gene's germline CDR1 is KGHSH and CDR2 LQKENI. The CDR3 contains 15 residues. With 3 bases clipped from V and 2 bases from J, the junction kept 6 bases outside the gene matches. CDR3 sequence reads: CASSPGGGQAYEQYF. The CDR3 nucleotides read TGTGCCAGCTCACCCGGAGGGGGACAGGCCTACGAGCAGTACTTC. The complete variable domain, with remaining parts taken from reference TRBV18 and TRBJ2-7, reads NAGVMQNPRHLVRRRGQEARLRCSPMKGHSHVYWYRQLPEEGLKFMVYLQKENIIDESGMPKERFSAEFPKEGPSILRIQQVVRGDSAAYFCASSPGGGQAYEQYFGPGTRLTVT.

The genes are TRBV19 and TRBJ1-4, with 7 bases aligning to TRBD1. Germline-derived CDR1 and CDR2 are LNHDA and SQIVND (reference sequence). The CDR3 runs 16 residues. The CDR3 here is CAVFWRGRKSNEKLFF. CDR3 DNA sequence: TGTGCTGTTTTCTGGAGGGGGCGGAAATCTAATGAAAAACTGTTTTTT.

The rearrangement links TRBV25-1 to TRBJ2-7, with D perhaps matching TRBD1 (6 bases). CDR1 MGHDK and CDR2 SYGVNS come from the germline V gene. V was trimmed by 2 bases and J by 0 bases, leaving 11 bases between them. The CDR3 loop spans 15 amino acids. DNA of the CDR3: TGTGCCAGCAGTGAACGCAGGGGCGGCTCCTACGAGCAGTACTTC. It specifies CASSERRGGSYEQYF.

The chain recombines TRBV30 with TRBJ2-7, with D unresolved. The CDR3 is made up of 13 amino acids. The germline V gene encodes CDR1 GTSNPN and CDR2 SVGIG (reference sequence). The V and J ends lost 2 bases and 3 bases respectively, with 11 bases between them. CDR3: CAWSLVGYYEQYF. In DNA, the CDR3 is TGTGCCTGGAGTCTTGTGGGCTACTACGAGCAGTACTTC.

The V and J genes are TRBV6-1 and TRBJ2-3; TRBD1 is a possible D gene (6 bases). Germline V gene sequence: CDR1 MNHNS, CDR2 SASEGT. Trimming shortened V by 2 bases and J by 8 bases, and 8 bases separated the two germline ends. CDR3 length equals 12 residues. The CDR3 sequence is CASSERGGTQYF. In DNA, the CDR3 is TGTGCCAGCAGTGAACGAGGGGGTACGCAGTATTTT.

V is TRBV7-9 and J is TRBJ2-1; 7 nucleotides line up with TRBD1. This CDR3 contains 15 residues. CDR1 and CDR2 from the germline V gene are SEHNR and FQNEAQ (reference sequence). V lost 3 bases to trimming and J lost 3 bases; unmatched junction nucleotides: 5. The CDR3 sequence is CASSLPTGNYNEQFF. The CDR3 DNA follows: TGTGCCAGCAGCTTGCCGACAGGGAACTACAATGAGCAGTTCTTC. The full variable domain, rest sourced from reference TRBV7-9 and TRBJ2-1, is DTGVSQNPRHKITKRGQNVTFRCDPISEHNRLYWYRQTLGQGPEFLTYFQNEAQLEKSRLLSDRFSAERPKGSFSTLEIQRTEQGDSAMYLCASSLPTGNYNEQFFGPGTRLTVL.

The chain employs TRBV2 and TRBJ1-4, with D possibly being TRBD1 (5 bases). The CDR3 contains 14 residues. CDR1 is SNHLY and CDR2 is FYNNEI in the germline V gene. V lost 8 bases and J lost 8, with 18 bases in between. CDR3 protein: CASLRGGKGEKLFF. The CDR3 region has the DNA TGTGCCAGCCTCCGGGGGGGGAAGGGAGAAAAACTGTTTTTT.

The chain carries TRBV29-1 and TRBJ2-7; 11 positions agree with TRBD2. CDR3 size: 16 residues. CDR1 is SQVTM and CDR2 is ANQGSEA in the germline V gene. V was pared by 4 bases and J by 5 bases, with 13 bases of the junction left unmatched. CDR3: CSVVFLVTSGRNEQYF. The CDR3 DNA sequence: TGCAGCGTTGTCTTTTTGGTAACTAGCGGGAGAAACGAGCAGTACTTC.

This rearrangement joins TRBV6-5 to TRBJ1-3; D is undetermined. Per germline, CDR1 MNHEY and CDR2 SVGAGI. This CDR3 is 14 amino acids long. Trimming took off 6 bases at V and 0 bases at J, with 9 bases between the two ends. The CDR3 spells CASSRTVSGNTIYF. Written as DNA, the CDR3 is TGTGCCAGCAGCAGGACTGTCTCTGGAAACACCATATATTTT.

The chain recombines TRBV30 with TRBJ2-3; weak D call: TRBD1 (6 bases). Germline V lookup: CDR1 GTSNPN, CDR2 SVGIG (reference sequence). The CDR3 is 17 amino acids. V was trimmed by 5 bases and J by 0 bases, leaving 21 bases between them. The CDR3 here is CAWGISFGTLSTDTQYF. The DNA of the CDR3 is TGTGCCTGGGGGATTTCTTTCGGGACACTTAGCACAGATACGCAGTATTTT.

This rearrangement joins TRBV28 to TRBJ2-1; 14 bases agree with TRBD2. CDR3 length equals 16 residues. Trimming removed 6 bases from V and 5 bases from J; junction bases left unmatched: 6. Germline lookup yields CDR1 MDHEN and CDR2 SYDVKM. The CDR3 is CASSKGTSGRHNEQFF. DNA for the CDR3: TGTGCCAGCAGCAAAGGGACTAGCGGGAGACACAATGAGCAGTTCTTC.

The chain carries TRBV9 and TRBJ1-2; a possible D gene is TRBD1 (5 bases). V gave up 4 bases and J gave up 3 bases, with 13 bases separating them. The CDR3 contains 14 residues. Germline V CDR1 and CDR2: SGDLS, YYNGEE. CDR3 protein: CASSPEQVDYGYTF. DNA for the CDR3: TGTGCCAGCAGCCCCGAACAGGTTGACTATGGCTACACCTTC. The full variable domain, its missing parts supplied by reference TRBV9 and TRBJ1-2, is DSGVTQTPKHLITATGQRVTLRCSPRSGDLSVYWYQQSLDQGLQFLIQYYNGEERAKGNILERFSAQQFPDLHSELNLSSLELGDSALYFCASSPEQVDYGYTFGSGTRLTVV.

The J gene is TRBJ2-3, the V gene TRBV9; D perhaps matches TRBD2 (6 bases). CDR1 is SGDLS, CDR2 YYNGEE, per germline. The V end lost 7 bases, the J end lost 4 bases, and 19 bases lay between the germline ends. The CDR3 extends over 15 amino acids. CDR3 nucleotides: TGTGCCAGCGAGGCTAGCGAGTTCGGGGCAGATACGCAGTATTTT. This codes for CASEASEFGADTQYF. The full variable domain, rest sourced from reference TRBV9 and TRBJ2-3, is DSGVTQTPKHLITATGQRVTLRCSPRSGDLSVYWYQQSLDQGLQFLIQYYNGEERAKGNILERFSAQQFPDLHSELNLSSLELGDSALYFCASEASEFGADTQYFGPGTRLTVL.

The chain carries TRBV5-6 and TRBJ1-1; tentative D call: TRBD1 (5 bases). V was shortened by 4 bases and J by 2 bases, with 12 bases between the two germline ends. The germline gives CDR1 SGHDT, CDR2 YYEEEE. This CDR3 has 14 amino acids. CDR3 residues: CASSPGTANTEAFF. CDR3 coding DNA: TGTGCCAGCAGCCCGGGGACTGCTAACACTGAAGCTTTCTTT.